The 10 T cell receptor beta chains in this list originate from one sample, sequenced in a study of T cells in Graves' hyperthyroidism and ophthalmopathy. TCR beta CDR3 region amplification was performed from RNA transcripts. TCR CDR3 regions were first amplified by RT-PCR with HTBI primers. TCRdb reprocessed the multiplex PCR reads with MiXCR, giving one entry per CDR3 protein. This table has around 350,000 distinct CDR3 sequences, approximately 19% appearing once. What was sequenced was blood. These receptors all come from a young woman with Graves' hyperthyroidism.

This clonotype was recorded at least ten times. This chain uses TRBV12-3 or TRBV12-4 with TRBJ2-7, with 9 positions matching TRBD1. CDR3 length: 13 residues. The ends lost 7 bases at V and 5 bases at J; junction bases unmatched: 6. As DNA, the CDR3 is TGTGCCAGCACCCCGGGACAGGGCCACGAGCAGTACTTC. Protein: CASTPGQGHEQYF.

This clonotype has ten or more counts. This chain uses TRBV5-6 with TRBJ2-5, with TRBD1 matching 10 bases. V gave up 3 bases and J gave up 7 bases; unmatched junction bases: 9. The CDR3 runs to 15 residues. Germline CDR1 and CDR2: SGHDT and YYEEEE. CDR3 protein: CASSWGTGAPRTQYF. CDR3 nucleotide sequence: TGTGCCAGCAGCTGGGGGACAGGGGCCCCACGGACCCAGTACTTC. Based on the CDR3 plus reference TRBV5-6 and TRBJ2-5, the full variable domain is DAGVTQSPTHLIKTRGQQVTLRCSPKSGHDTVSWYQQALGQGPQFIFQYYEEEERQRGNFPDRFSGHQFPNYSSELNVNALLLGDSALYLCASSWGTGAPRTQYFGPGTRLLVL.

The chain joins TRBV11-2 to TRBJ2-4; tentatively, D is TRBD2 (6 bases). Germline V gene lookup returns CDR1 SGHAT and CDR2 FQNNGV. The CDR3 sequence is 14 residues long. V was pared by 1 base and J by 8 bases, with 12 bases between. CDR3 loop: CASSLGKGGYIQYF. CDR3 nucleotide sequence: TGTGCCAGCAGCTTAGGAAAGGGAGGATACATTCAGTACTTC. Looking up the rest from reference TRBV11-2 and TRBJ2-4 gives the full variable domain: EAGVAQSPRYKIIEKRQSVAFWCNPISGHATLYWYQQILGQGPKLLIQFQNNGVVDDSQLPKDRFSAERLKGVDSTLKIQPAKLEDSAVYLCASSLGKGGYIQYFGAGTRLSVL.

The chain uses TRBV12-3 or TRBV12-4 and TRBJ1-1; 9 positions agree with TRBD1. The CDR3 has 15 residues. V lost 6 bases to trimming and J lost 3 bases; unmatched junction nucleotides: 8. The CDR3 DNA reads TGTGCCAGCAGGATCACAGGGGGCGCGGACACTGAAGCTTTCTTT. It is translated as CASRITGGADTEAFF.

This clonotype was seen a handful of times. This may come from a read error, since a much larger clone is one base off. The rearrangement links TRBV12-5 to TRBJ2-2, with D possibly being TRBD2 (6 bases). Germline lookup yields CDR1 LGHNT and CDR2 FRNRAP. The CDR3 spans 15 residues. CDR3 residues: CASGLVRGNTGELCF. In DNA form, the CDR3 reads TGTGCTAGTGGTTTGGTACGGGGGAACACCGGGGAGCTGTGTTTT.

This clonotype has a handful of counts. The V gene is TRBV5-1, the J gene TRBJ1-2, with D perhaps matching TRBD1 (5 bases). Between the trimmed V and J ends, which lost 4 bases and 4 bases, there was a span of 8 bases. This CDR3 region has 12 residues. CDR1 is SGHRS and CDR2 is YFSETQ in the germline V gene. As DNA, the CDR3 is TGCGCCAGCAGCCCGGACACCTATGGCTACACCTTC. As protein: CASSPDTYGYTF.

This clonotype has just a few counts. The V call is TRBV5-4, the J call TRBJ1-2, with 8 bases aligning to TRBD1. J was trimmed by 4 bases and V by 3 bases; bases with no gene match: 5. The length of the CDR3 is 14 residues. CDR1 is SGHNT and CDR2 is YYREEE in the germline V gene (reference sequence). CDR3 protein: CASSSGQGFYGYTF. The CDR3, as DNA: TGTGCCAGCAGCTCCGGACAGGGTTTCTATGGCTACACCTTC.

This clonotype was detected ten times or more. The V gene is TRBV18, the J gene TRBJ1-1, with D possibly TRBD1 on 5 matching bases. Germline CDR1 reads KGHSH; CDR2 reads LQKENI. The CDR3 runs to 13 residues. V lost 8 bases and J lost 0, with 10 bases in between. The CDR3 DNA reads as TGTGCCAGCCTACAGGCGCTGAACACTGAAGCTTTCTTT. Protein sequence: CASLQALNTEAFF.

This clonotype was seen many times. V is TRBV20-1 and J is TRBJ2-7, with TRBD1 matching 9 bases. This CDR3 contains 13 residues. V was pared by 6 bases and J by 2 bases, with 5 bases of the junction left unmatched. CDR1 is DFQATT, CDR2 SNEGSKA, per germline (reference sequence). This CDR3 reads CSAIRTGAYEQYF. DNA for the CDR3: TGCAGTGCCATAAGGACAGGGGCCTACGAGCAGTACTTC.

In its sample, this clonotype was seen many times. V usage is TRBV6-5 and J usage is TRBJ1-5; TRBD1 is a possible D gene (6 bases). The V gene's germline CDR1 is MNHEY and CDR2 SVGAGI. V gave up 0 bases and J gave up 4 bases, with 10 bases separating them. This CDR3 has 15 amino acids. This CDR3 reads CASSYSKGGNQPQHF. Written as DNA, the CDR3 is TGTGCCAGCAGTTACTCGAAAGGGGGGAATCAGCCCCAGCATTTT.